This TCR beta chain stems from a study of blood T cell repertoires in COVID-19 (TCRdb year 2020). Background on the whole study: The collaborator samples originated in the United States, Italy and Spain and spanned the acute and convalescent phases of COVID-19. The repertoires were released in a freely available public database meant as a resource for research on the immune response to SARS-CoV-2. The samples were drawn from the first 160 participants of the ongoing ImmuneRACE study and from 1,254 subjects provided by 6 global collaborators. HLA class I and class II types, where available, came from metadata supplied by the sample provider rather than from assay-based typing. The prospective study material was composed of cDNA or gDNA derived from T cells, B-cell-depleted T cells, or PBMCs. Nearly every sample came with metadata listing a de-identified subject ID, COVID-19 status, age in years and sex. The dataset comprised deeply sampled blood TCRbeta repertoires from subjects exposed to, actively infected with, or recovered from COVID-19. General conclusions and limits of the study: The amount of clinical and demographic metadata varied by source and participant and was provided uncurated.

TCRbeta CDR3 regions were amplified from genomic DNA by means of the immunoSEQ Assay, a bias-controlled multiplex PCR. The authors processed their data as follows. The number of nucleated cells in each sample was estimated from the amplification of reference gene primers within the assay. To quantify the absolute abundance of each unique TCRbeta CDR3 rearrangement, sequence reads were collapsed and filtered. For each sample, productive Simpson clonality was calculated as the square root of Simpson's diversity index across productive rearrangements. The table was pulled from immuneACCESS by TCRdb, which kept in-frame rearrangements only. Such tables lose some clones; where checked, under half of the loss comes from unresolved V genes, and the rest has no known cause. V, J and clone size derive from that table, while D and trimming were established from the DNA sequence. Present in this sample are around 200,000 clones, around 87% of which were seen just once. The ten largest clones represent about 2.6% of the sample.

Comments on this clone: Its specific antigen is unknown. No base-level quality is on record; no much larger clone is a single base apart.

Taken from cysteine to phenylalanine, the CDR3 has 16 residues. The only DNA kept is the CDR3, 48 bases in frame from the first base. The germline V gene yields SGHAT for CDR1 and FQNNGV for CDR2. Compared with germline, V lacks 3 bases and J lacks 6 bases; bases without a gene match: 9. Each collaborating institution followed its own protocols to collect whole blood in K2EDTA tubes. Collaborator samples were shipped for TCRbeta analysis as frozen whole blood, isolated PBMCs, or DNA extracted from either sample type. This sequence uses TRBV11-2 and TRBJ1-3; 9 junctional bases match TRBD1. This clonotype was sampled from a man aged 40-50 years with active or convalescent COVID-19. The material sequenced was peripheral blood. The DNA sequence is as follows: TGTGCCAGCAGCTTGAGCGACAGGGGGATGGCAAACACCATATATTTT. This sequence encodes CASSLSDRGMANTIYF.